One and the same sample provided the 25 T cell receptor beta chains below, sequenced in a study of T-cell reconstitution after alpha-beta-depleted transplantation in children (dated by TCRdb to the mid-2010s). Per the publication, the treatment or condition label means: allogeneic hematopoietic cell transplantation with graft depleted of TCRalphabeta T cells and CD19 B cells. The library was prepared using PCR. TCRdb records Illumina HiSeq 2500 as the sequencer. TCR library preparation used molecular barcoding, with unique molecular identifiers applied to normalize quantification of the TCRbeta repertoire. TCRdb passed the public sequencing reads through fastp at Q25 and MiXCR, retaining productive beta sequences. CDR3 protein sequences are deduplicated, and each keeps its most common genes and DNA. Present in this sample are about 580,000 distinct CDR3 sequences, 27% of which were seen just once. The ten largest clones represent approximately 33% of the sample.

The sample was PBMCs, taken before TCRalphabeta/CD19-depleted stem cell transplant. These receptor sequences come from a boy in the first two years of life with Wiskott-Aldrich syndrome, due to receive a stem cell transplant.

The chain recombines TRBV6-5 with TRBJ2-3; D remains unclear. Germline V gene lookup returns CDR1 MNHEY and CDR2 SVGAGI. V was shortened by 0 bases and J by 2 bases, with 9 bases between the two germline ends. This CDR3 is 15 amino acids long. The CDR3 nucleotides read TGTGCCAGCAGTTACTCCTCGTTAGTCACAGATACGCAGTATTTT. It yields the protein CASSYSSLVTDTQYF.

V is TRBV20-1 and J is TRBJ2-1, with 12 positions matching TRBD2. V shed 3 bases, J shed 9 bases, and the junction held 6 bases outside the gene matches. The CDR3 loop spans 14 amino acids. Germline CDR1 is DFQATT and CDR2 is SNEGSKA (reference sequence). This CDR3 reads CSARTSGSTSEQFF. The CDR3, as DNA: TGCAGTGCTAGGACTAGCGGGAGCACTAGTGAGCAGTTCTTC.

This chain connects TRBV11-2 to TRBJ2-3; D not certain. Germline lookup yields CDR1 SGHAT and CDR2 FQNNGV. The CDR3 covers 14 residues. Between the trimmed V and J ends, which lost 3 bases and 4 bases, there was a span of 11 bases. CDR3 bases: TGTGCCAGCAGCTTGGGTGCCATCTCAGATACGCAGTATTTT. Translating gives CASSLGAISDTQYF.

The rearrangement joins TRBV28 to TRBJ2-6, with 7 bases that match TRBD1. The CDR3 totals 16 residues. Germline loops: CDR1 MDHEN, CDR2 SYDVKM. J lost 1 base, V lost 3 bases, and 3 bases had no gene match. CDR3 sequence reads: CASSFHRGSGANVLTF. CDR3 in DNA: TGTGCCAGCAGTTTTCACAGGGGTTCTGGGGCCAACGTCCTGACTTTC.

The V and J genes are TRBV6-1 and TRBJ1-2; TRBD1 agrees at 10 bases. Germline-derived CDR1 and CDR2 are MNHNS and SASEGT. The CDR3 sequence is 14 residues long. V lost 6 bases, J lost 4 bases, and 5 bases stayed unmatched. The CDR3 spells CASRTGTGAYGYTF. CDR3 bases: TGTGCCAGCAGAACCGGGACAGGGGCCTATGGCTACACCTTC.

The V call is TRBV7-9, the J call TRBJ2-7; 12 nucleotides agree with TRBD2. Germline CDR1 SEHNR, CDR2 FQNEAQ (reference sequence). The J segment lost 8 bases and the V segment lost 7 bases, leaving 3 bases of the junction unmatched. The CDR3 totals 12 residues. The CDR3 loop is CASIGLAGQQYF. Written as DNA, the CDR3 is TGTGCCAGCATCGGACTAGCGGGGCAGCAGTACTTC.

This clonotype has at least ten counts. The chain joins TRBV9 to TRBJ1-4; 8 bases agree with TRBD1. The CDR3 has 13 residues. Germline trimming cut 0 bases from V and 8 bases from J; bases unmatched to any gene: 0. CDR1 and CDR2 (germline): SGDLS, YYNGEE. This CDR3 is CASSVGTGEKLFF. CDR3 bases: TGTGCCAGCAGCGTAGGGACAGGGGAAAAACTGTTTTTT.

The genes are TRBV25-1 and TRBJ2-3; D may be TRBD1 (5 bases). Trimming removed 3 bases from V and 5 bases from J, with 21 bases in between. Germline loops: CDR1 MGHDK, CDR2 SYGVNS. The CDR3 runs 17 residues. The CDR3 region has the DNA TGTGCCAGCAGTGACCCGAACACACGGTGGGGCCAAGATACGCAGTATTTT. It translates to CASSDPNTRWGQDTQYF.

This clonotype showed up just a few times. The chain is built from TRBV12-3 or TRBV12-4 and TRBJ1-1; the match to TRBD1 covers 9 bases. The CDR3 has 15 amino acids. Trimming cost V 7 bases and J 3 bases; bases outside gene matches: 9. The CDR3 region has the DNA TGTGCCAGCACCTGGGGGACAGGGTCACACACTGAAGCTTTCTTT. This translates into CASTWGTGSHTEAFF.

The chain is built from TRBV27 and TRBJ2-3; no firm D call. Germline-derived CDR1 and CDR2 are MNHEY and SMNVEV (reference sequence). The CDR3 totals 18 residues. V shed 1 base and J shed 0 bases, with 17 bases lying between them. The CDR3 DNA sequence: TGTGCCAGCAGTTTATGGTCAGGCGTAGTGTCTAGCACAGATACGCAGTATTTT. As protein: CASSLWSGVVSSTDTQYF.

This clonotype has more than one count but fewer than ten. This chain links TRBV20-1 with TRBJ2-1; D gene uncertain. The CDR3 is made up of 15 amino acids. Germline-derived CDR1 and CDR2 are DFQATT and SNEGSKA (reference sequence). The V gene lost 3 bases and the J gene lost 9 bases, with 21 bases spanning the gap. The CDR3 bases are TGCAGTGCTAGGTTTTTTTTAGGTGTAAGTGGTGAGCAGTTCTTC. Translation gives CSARFFLGVSGEQFF.

This clonotype came up a few times. The chain is built from TRBV29-1 and TRBJ2-1; 12 bases fit TRBD2. Germline trimming cut 2 bases from V and 9 bases from J; bases unmatched to any gene: 5. The CDR3 has 14 residues. CDR1 and CDR2 from the germline V gene are SQVTM and ANQGSEA. CDR3 nucleotides: TGCAGCGTTGAACGTGGACTAGCGGGAAGTGAGCAGTTCTTC. Its protein is CSVERGLAGSEQFF.

In its sample, this clonotype was seen a few times. The chain links TRBV27 to TRBJ2-4; D tentatively reads TRBD1 or TRBD2 (5 bases each). This CDR3 spans 14 amino acids. V lost 2 bases and J 9 bases, leaving 14 bases between the germline ends. The V gene's germline CDR1 is MNHEY and CDR2 SMNVEV (reference sequence). CDR3 bases: TGTGCCAGCAGTTTACAGGGACCCGAGGGCATTCAGTACTTC. Its translation is CASSLQGPEGIQYF.

The chain carries TRBV29-1 and TRBJ1-1, with TRBD1 identical over 10 bases. The CDR3 covers 13 residues. Losses at the gene ends were 6 bases for V and 5 bases for J; bases not matched to a gene: 6. Germline V CDR1 and CDR2: SQVTM, ANQGSEA. The CDR3: CSVKGQGRTEAFF. CDR3 in DNA: TGCAGCGTCAAGGGACAGGGGAGGACTGAAGCTTTCTTT.

This clonotype has a handful of counts. The chain is built from TRBV11-2 and TRBJ2-5; D is perhaps TRBD2 (6 bases). Looked up from germline, CDR1 is SGHAT and CDR2 is FQNNGV. CDR3 length: 13 amino acids. The germline V and J ends were trimmed by 5 bases and 2 bases, with 9 bases remaining between them. DNA of the CDR3: TGTGCCAGCAGCCGCGGGGAACAAGAGACCCAGTACTTC. Protein sequence: CASSRGEQETQYF. The full variable domain, in which reference TRBV11-2 and TRBJ2-5 provide the parts outside the CDR3, is EAGVAQSPRYKIIEKRQSVAFWCNPISGHATLYWYQQILGQGPKLLIQFQNNGVVDDSQLPKDRFSAERLKGVDSTLKIQPAKLEDSAVYLCASSRGEQETQYFGPGTRLLVL.

The V call is TRBV20-1, the J call TRBJ2-2; D is unresolved. Germline V gene data show CDR1 as DFQATT and CDR2 as SNEGSKA (reference sequence). Between the trimmed V and J ends, which lost 4 bases and 1 base, there was a span of 4 bases. This CDR3 region has 12 residues. This chain's CDR3 is CSAKRNTGELFF. The CDR3 DNA reads TGCAGTGCTAAAAGGAACACCGGGGAGCTGTTTTTT.

This clonotype was detected only a few times. This sequence joins TRBV7-9 and TRBJ2-1, with D uncertain. Germline CDR1 is SEHNR and CDR2 is FQNEAQ (reference sequence). The CDR3 length is 16 residues. Between the trimmed V and J ends, which lost 5 bases and 5 bases, there was a span of 19 bases. The CDR3 here is CASSPRNGPEHNEQFF. For the CDR3, the DNA is TGTGCCAGCAGCCCCCGGAATGGGCCCGAACACAATGAGCAGTTCTTC.

This chain uses TRBV7-3 with TRBJ2-1, with 7 bases matching TRBD2. In germline, CDR1 is SGHTA, CDR2 FQGTGA. CDR3 length equals 17 residues. The trim removed 1 base at V and 0 bases at J, leaving 6 bases unmatched. The CDR3 DNA follows: TGTGCCAGCAGCTTAAGAAATTCGGGGGGCTCCTACAATGAGCAGTTCTTC. It yields the protein CASSLRNSGGSYNEQFF.

This clonotype was recorded many times. Germline is not matched at one junction end, which may reflect a read error. The chain recombines TRBV5-1 with TRBJ2-5, with TRBD2 matching 7 bases. Germline CDR1 SGHRS, CDR2 YFSETQ. The CDR3 has 13 residues. The DNA of the CDR3 is TGTGCCAGCAGTTTTACGGGGGGAGAGACCCAGTACTTC. Amino acids: CASSFTGGETQYF.

This clonotype was counted only a few times. The rearrangement joins TRBV3-1 to TRBJ1-2; the D is unclear. The CDR3 has 15 amino acids. The V and J ends lost 3 bases and 2 bases respectively, with 13 bases between them. Looked up from germline, CDR1 is LGHDT and CDR2 is YNNKEL (reference sequence). The CDR3 sequence: CASSHDASPNYGYTF. DNA of the CDR3: TGTGCCAGCAGCCATGATGCAAGTCCCAACTATGGCTACACCTTC.

The genes are TRBV5-1 and TRBJ2-1, with 7 positions matching TRBD2. Germline V gene data show CDR1 as SGHRS and CDR2 as YFSETQ. After removal of 4 bases from V and 8 bases from J, the junction contained 12 bases not matched to a gene. This CDR3 is built from 15 residues. CDR3 sequence: CASSLRGGRPYEQFF. CDR3 sequence (DNA): TGCGCCAGCAGCCTTAGGGGCGGGAGACCGTATGAGCAGTTCTTC.

Only a few counts were recorded for this clonotype. The gene calls are TRBV5-1 and TRBJ1-2; 8 bases are shared with TRBD1. CDR1 is SGHRS and CDR2 is YFSETQ in the germline V gene. The V and J ends lost 0 bases and 1 base, in that order; junction bases with no gene match: 8. This CDR3 region has 17 residues. This CDR3 reads CASSLAGQGLFNYGYTF. The CDR3 nucleotides read TGCGCCAGCAGCTTGGCCGGACAGGGCTTGTTTAACTATGGCTACACCTTC.

This chain connects TRBV27 to TRBJ1-5; the match to TRBD1 covers 7 bases. The trim removed 6 bases at V and 6 bases at J, leaving 14 bases unmatched. The CDR3 has 16 amino acids. Germline V gives CDR1 MNHEY, CDR2 SMNVEV (reference sequence). The CDR3 nucleotides read TGTGCCAGCAGCCAAACAACAGGGGTCTCTCTTCAGCCCCAGCATTTT. It specifies CASSQTTGVSLQPQHF.

The chain couples TRBV5-1 to TRBJ2-3, with 7 bases lining up with TRBD1. Germline V gene lookup returns CDR1 SGHRS and CDR2 YFSETQ. CDR3 length: 15 amino acids. With 0 bases clipped from V and 1 base from J, the junction kept 2 bases outside the gene matches. DNA of the CDR3: TGCGCCAGCAGCTTGGACGGACAGGGCACAGATACGCAGTATTTT. Its translation: CASSLDGQGTDTQYF. The full variable domain, in which reference TRBV5-1 and TRBJ2-3 provide the parts outside the CDR3, is KAGVTQTPRYLIKTRGQQVTLSCSPISGHRSVSWYQQTPGQGLQFLFEYFSETQRNKGNFPGRFSGRQFSNSRSEMNVSTLELGDSALYLCASSLDGQGTDTQYFGPGTRLTVL.

The rearrangement uses TRBV29-1 and TRBJ2-3; 7 bases align to TRBD1. The trim removed 7 bases at V and 2 bases at J, leaving 3 bases unmatched. Per germline, CDR1 SQVTM and CDR2 ANQGSEA. CDR3 length: 12 amino acids. CDR3 bases: TGCAGCGGAGGACAGGTCACAGATACGCAGTATTTT. Translation gives CSGGQVTDTQYF.